Many counts were recorded for the clone carrying this T cell receptor beta chain. Its antigen is undetermined. CDR3 length equals 15 residues. V lost 7 bases to trimming and J lost 0 bases; unmatched junction nucleotides: 4. Germline values: CDR1 SGHTA, CDR2 FQGNSA. The data derive from a study of T cell repertoires in cytomegalovirus infection. Study in general: Researchers turned to recently identified HLA-C-restricted CMV epitopes as well as well-studied HLA-B-restricted ones. It can be stated that public TCR beta signatures indicated CMV infection as well as a matching HLA type. Study observations and caveats: Clonotype analysis showed dominance of the ex vivo response by HLA-C-restricted CMV-specific TCR beta clonotypes. Carriage of CMV together with the relevant HLA was identifiable through cumulative public TCR beta family frequency.

TCRdb recomputed calls from the reads with MiXCR, one row per CDR3 protein. The sample consists of around 540,000 distinct CDR3 sequences, 25% to 35% of them appearing once. This TCR was recovered from a human donor in good health (CMV status not recorded). Some clones in this sample may be carry-over from other donors' samples. The genes are TRBV7-2 and TRBJ2-3; 10 bases align to TRBD2. The source material was cultured PBMCs, sampled from culture after CMV antigen stimulation. The CDR3 DNA reads as TGTGCCAGCACCTGGACTAGCGGTAGCACAGATACGCAGTATTTT. This translates into CASTWTSGSTDTQYF.